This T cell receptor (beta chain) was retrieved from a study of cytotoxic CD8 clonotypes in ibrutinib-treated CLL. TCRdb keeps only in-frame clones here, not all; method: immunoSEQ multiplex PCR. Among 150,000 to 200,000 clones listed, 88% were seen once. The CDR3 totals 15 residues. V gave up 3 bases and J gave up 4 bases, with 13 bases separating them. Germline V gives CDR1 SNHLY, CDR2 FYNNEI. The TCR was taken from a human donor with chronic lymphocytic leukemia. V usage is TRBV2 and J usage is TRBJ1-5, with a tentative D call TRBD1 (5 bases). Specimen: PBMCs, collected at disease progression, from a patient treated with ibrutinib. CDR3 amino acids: CASSEGPGQNQPQHF. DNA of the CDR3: TGTGCCAGCAGTGAGGGGCCAGGGCAAAATCAGCCCCAGCATTTT.